A single sample gave rise to the 27 T cell receptor beta chains below, sequenced in a study of Tregs in tolerant kidney transplant recipients. Sequencing used immunoSEQ multiplex PCR; TCRdb keeps in-frame clones, though not all of them. Found here are 15,000 to 20,000 clones, about 61% of them singletons; the top ten hold roughly 3%. Their antigens remain unidentified. Material: Tregs from blood cultured with allogeneic cells. The receptors derive from a human donor in good health.

The gene calls are TRBV7-3 and TRBJ2-1; 12 bases are a match to TRBD2. This CDR3 has 18 residues. V lost 4 bases and J lost 8; bases outside the gene matches: 15. Germline values: CDR1 SGHTA, CDR2 FQGTGA. The DNA for the CDR3 is TGTGCCAGCAGCTCCAAACCATCTGGACTAGCGGGACAGTATGAGCAGTTCTTC. Its protein is CASSSKPSGLAGQYEQFF.

The rearrangement joins TRBV27 to TRBJ2-7; the match to TRBD2 covers 8 bases. Trimming at V came to 4 bases and at J to 2 bases, leaving 7 bases not matched to a gene. Germline V gene sequence: CDR1 MNHEY, CDR2 SMNVEV (reference sequence). CDR3 length equals 15 residues. The chain's CDR3 is CASSSPGLGAYEQYF. The DNA of the CDR3 is TGTGCCAGCAGTTCCCCGGGACTAGGGGCCTACGAGCAGTACTTC.

This clone was recorded once. This chain uses TRBV6-5 with TRBJ2-5; TRBD2 matches 7 bases. The germline V gene encodes CDR1 MNHEY and CDR2 SVGAGI. The CDR3 extends over 16 amino acids. V lost 2 bases, J lost 7 bases, and 13 bases stayed unmatched. CDR3 sequence: CASSYSWAGVRGTQYF. The CDR3 DNA reads as TGTGCCAGCAGTTACAGTTGGGCGGGGGTCCGGGGGACCCAGTACTTC.

The chain carries TRBV6-1 and TRBJ1-6; weak D call: TRBD1 (6 bases). V was pared by 7 bases and J by 9 bases, with 19 bases between. The CDR3 has 15 residues. Looked up from germline, CDR1 is MNHNS and CDR2 is SASEGT. The CDR3 reads CASNGGGRLGSPLHF. The CDR3 DNA is TGTGCCAGCAATGGAGGGGGTCGGTTGGGTTCACCCCTCCACTTT.

The V call is TRBV7-2, the J call TRBJ1-1, with unresolved D. Germline V gene data show CDR1 as SGHTA and CDR2 as FQGNSA. With 5 bases removed from V and 0 bases from J, the gap between germline ends came to 19 bases. The CDR3 loop spans 17 amino acids. CDR3 nucleotides: TGTGCCAGCAGCCTTGGTCGGGCAGGCTACATGAACACTGAAGCTTTCTTT. Amino acids: CASSLGRAGYMNTEAFF.

The V and J genes are TRBV2 and TRBJ1-2; D may be TRBD1 (5 bases). Trimming removed 6 bases at V and 6 bases at J, with 14 bases between. CDR3 size: 13 residues. Germline lookup yields CDR1 SNHLY and CDR2 FYNNEI. In DNA form, the CDR3 reads TGTGCCAGCAGGGCGGGGCGGGAGGATGGCTACACCTTC. Protein: CASRAGREDGYTF.

The rearrangement uses TRBV30 and TRBJ2-2; 8 bases agree with TRBD1. The V gene end was trimmed by 3 bases and the J gene end by 4 bases; junction bases not matched to a gene: 7. The CDR3 runs to 15 residues. Looked up from germline, CDR1 is GTSNPN and CDR2 is SVGIG (reference sequence). The CDR3 is CAWRGSDRATGELFF. The DNA of the CDR3 is TGTGCCTGGAGGGGCTCGGACAGGGCCACCGGGGAGCTGTTTTTT. The variable domain in full, with the rest retrieved from reference TRBV30 and TRBJ2-2, is SQTIHQWPATLVQPVGSPLSLECTVEGTSNPNLYWYRQAAGRGLQLLFYSVGIGQISSEVPQNLSASRPQDRQFILSSKKLLLSDSGFYLCAWRGSDRATGELFFGEGSRLTVL.

The V call is TRBV11-2, the J call TRBJ2-2; D is unclear. Germline V gene lookup returns CDR1 SGHAT and CDR2 FQNNGV. The germline V and J ends were trimmed by 7 bases and 6 bases, with 6 bases remaining between them. The CDR3 runs 11 residues. CDR3 sequence (DNA): TGTGCCAGCACCGTCTCCGGGGAGCTGTTTTTT. Translated: CASTVSGELFF. Variable domain in full (rest from reference TRBV11-2 and TRBJ2-2): EAGVAQSPRYKIIEKRQSVAFWCNPISGHATLYWYQQILGQGPKLLIQFQNNGVVDDSQLPKDRFSAERLKGVDSTLKIQPAKLEDSAVYLCASTVSGELFFGEGSRLTVL.

This chain uses TRBV6-6 with TRBJ2-1; D is perhaps TRBD1 (5 bases). The CDR3 contains 15 residues. Germline V lookup: CDR1 MNHNY, CDR2 SVGAGI (reference sequence). V was pared by 2 bases and J by 9 bases, with 17 bases between. The CDR3: CASSYRGHFPGEQFF. The CDR3 nucleotides read TGTGCCAGCAGTTACCGAGGACATTTCCCCGGTGAGCAGTTCTTC.

The CDR3 is CASSIVLRGRRANEKLFF. DNA for the CDR3: TGTGCCAGTAGTATAGTTTTGAGGGGACGAAGGGCTAATGAAAAACTGTTTTTT. V usage is TRBV19 and J usage is TRBJ1-4; weak D call: TRBD1 (5 bases). With 1 base removed from V and 3 bases from J, the gap between germline ends came to 18 bases. The CDR3 consists of 18 residues. The germline gives CDR1 LNHDA, CDR2 SQIVND (reference sequence).

The rearrangement links TRBV5-4 to TRBJ2-1, with D unclear. CDR3 length: 11 amino acids. CDR1 is SGHNT, CDR2 YYREEE, per germline (reference sequence). Trimming took off 3 bases at V and 9 bases at J, with 7 bases between the two ends. The CDR3 DNA is TGTGCCAGCAGCTCGTTCAGTGAGCAGTTCTTC. Its translation is CASSSFSEQFF.

This chain links TRBV4-1 with TRBJ1-5, with 8 bases aligning to TRBD1. J lost 0 bases, V lost 3 bases, and 10 bases had no gene match. In germline, CDR1 is MGHRA, CDR2 YSYEKL. This CDR3 has 18 residues. The CDR3 sequence is CASSHVGQGRYSNQPQHF. In DNA, the CDR3 is TGCGCCAGCAGCCACGTTGGACAGGGCCGATATAGCAATCAGCCCCAGCATTTT.

The rearrangement uses TRBV2 and TRBJ2-7, with unresolved D. Trimming took 6 bases from V and 6 from J, leaving 15 bases between them. Looked up from germline, CDR1 is SNHLY and CDR2 is FYNNEI. This CDR3 comprises 13 residues. The CDR3 reads CASRIEVGGEQYF. The CDR3 DNA is TGTGCCAGCAGGATTGAGGTGGGCGGCGAGCAGTACTTC.

By sample fraction, this clone is medium-sized. CDR3 nucleotide sequence: TGCGCCAGCAGCCCGGTAGGCGCCGGGGAGCTGTTTTTT. This encodes CASSPVGAGELFF. The rearrangement joins TRBV10-1 to TRBJ2-2; D remains unclear. The CDR3 length is 13 residues. V was pared by 6 bases and J by 6 bases, with 11 bases between. CDR1 and CDR2 (germline): WNHNN, SYGVQD (reference sequence).

This chain joins TRBV6-1 and TRBJ1-2, with unresolved D. Trimming removed 1 base at V and 7 bases at J, with 19 bases between. Looked up from germline, CDR1 is MNHNS and CDR2 is SASEGT. The CDR3 has 16 amino acids. The CDR3 nucleotides are TGTGCCAGCAGTGAAGGGGATTGGATCCCGAAGTCTGGCTACACCTTC. This codes for CASSEGDWIPKSGYTF.

This clone was counted between two and nine times. The rearrangement links TRBV5-1 to TRBJ2-1, with TRBD2 as a possible D gene (5 bases). Germline V lookup: CDR1 SGHRS, CDR2 YFSETQ. V lost 4 bases to trimming and J lost 6 bases, with 17 bases between them. The CDR3 is made up of 15 amino acids. Written as DNA, the CDR3 is TGCGCCAGCAGCCCGGGTCTTAGAGGGATCAATGAGCAGTTCTTC. Its translation is CASSPGLRGINEQFF.

This clone counts as medium-sized (0.01 to 0.1%). This chain joins TRBV5-1 and TRBJ1-3; D remains unclear. The CDR3 loop spans 13 amino acids. CDR1 and CDR2 (germline): SGHRS, YFSETQ. The germline V and J ends were trimmed by 0 bases and 3 bases, with 4 bases remaining between them. The DNA of the CDR3 is TGCGCCAGCAGCTTGGGCAGTGGAAACACCATATATTTT. Translating it yields CASSLGSGNTIYF.

This clone ranks as medium-sized. The chain couples TRBV10-3 to TRBJ1-1, with D possibly matching TRBD1 (5 bases). Germline V gene lookup returns CDR1 ENHRY and CDR2 SYGVKD. V lost 5 bases to trimming and J lost 3 bases, with 16 bases between them. There are 15 residues in the CDR3. The CDR3 sequence is CAISYLNGADTEAFF. CDR3 DNA: TGTGCCATCAGTTATCTCAATGGGGCAGACACTGAAGCTTTCTTT.

This chain joins TRBV6-5 and TRBJ1-2; possibly TRBD1 for D (6 bases). The CDR3 is 13 amino acids. Germline lookup yields CDR1 MNHEY and CDR2 SVGAGI. V lost 2 bases and J 7 bases, leaving 11 bases between the germline ends. CDR3 in amino acids: CASSYGGLGGYTF. The CDR3 DNA is TGTGCCAGCAGTTACGGGGGGCTCGGTGGCTACACCTTC.

This clone was detected only a few times. V and J are TRBV9 and TRBJ2-7, with TRBD2 matching over 8 bases. V was clipped by 7 bases and J by 9 bases; unmatched bases: 15. This CDR3 has 14 residues. Germline lookup yields CDR1 SGDLS and CDR2 YYNGEE. The CDR3 reads CASYQASGFVRQYF. CDR3 in DNA: TGTGCCAGCTACCAAGCTAGCGGGTTTGTTCGGCAGTACTTC.

J is TRBJ2-1 and V is TRBV4-1; 13 bases agree with TRBD2. The CDR3 is 16 amino acids. J gave up 10 bases and V 3 bases, and 9 bases lay outside the gene matches. Germline V CDR1 and CDR2: MGHRA, YSYEKL. CDR3 bases: TGCGCCAGCAGCCAGGAACCACTAGCGGGAGGGAACGAGCAGTTCTTC. Translating it yields CASSQEPLAGGNEQFF.

The rearrangement uses TRBV5-5 and TRBJ1-2; no clear D gene. V lost 5 bases and J 8 bases, leaving 16 bases between the germline ends. Germline CDR1 is SGHKS and CDR2 is YYEKEE (reference sequence). The CDR3 contains 13 residues. CDR3 sequence: CASSFDMSIGYTF. As DNA, the CDR3 is TGTGCCAGCAGTTTTGATATGAGTATCGGCTACACCTTC.

Sample share makes this clone medium-sized. The CDR3 coding sequence is TGTGCCAGCAGTGCGACGGGGCGGGAAAAACTGTTTTTT. It codes for CASSATGREKLFF. J is TRBJ1-4 and V is TRBV2; a possible D gene is TRBD1 (5 bases). The ends were cut back, 4 bases at V and 8 bases at J, with 11 bases in the middle. CDR1 and CDR2 (germline): SNHLY, FYNNEI. CDR3 length: 13 amino acids.

The genes are TRBV4-1 and TRBJ2-1, with 9 bases lining up with TRBD2. CDR1 is MGHRA, CDR2 YSYEKL, per germline. Losses at the gene ends were 3 bases for V and 4 bases for J; bases not matched to a gene: 10. This CDR3 is 17 amino acids long. As DNA, the CDR3 is TGCGCCAGCAGCCAGACCCCTATCAGCGGGGGGTACAATGAGCAGTTCTTC. It specifies CASSQTPISGGYNEQFF.

The chain uses TRBV5-1 and TRBJ2-3; possible D gene TRBD2, 6 bases. Germline V gene lookup returns CDR1 SGHRS and CDR2 YFSETQ. The CDR3 covers 14 residues. V was shortened by 4 bases and J by 0 bases, with 9 bases between the two germline ends. In nucleotides, the CDR3 is TGCGCCAGCAGCGAAAGCGGGAGCACAGATACGCAGTATTTT. Protein sequence: CASSESGSTDTQYF.

The chain links TRBV30 to TRBJ1-6; 7 nucleotides line up with TRBD1. With V trimmed by 5 bases and J by 7 bases, 11 bases remained unmatched. Germline V gene data show CDR1 as GTSNPN and CDR2 as SVGIG (reference sequence). The CDR3 loop spans 15 amino acids. DNA for the CDR3: TGTGCCTGGGCCGGGTTGACAGGGAAAAATTCACCCCTCCACTTT. It codes for CAWAGLTGKNSPLHF.

The chain uses TRBV23-1 and TRBJ2-7; tentative D call: TRBD1 (6 bases). TRBV23-1 is flagged as an ORF with uncertain function. This CDR3 contains 16 residues. V gave up 3 bases and J gave up 3 bases, with 18 bases separating them. CDR3 residues: CASSHSSPDRIYEQYF. In nucleotides, the CDR3 is TGCGCCAGCAGTCACTCCTCCCCCGACAGGATCTACGAGCAGTACTTC.